These 11 T cell receptor beta chains share one sample of origin, sequenced in a study of response to subunit inactivated influenza vaccine. TCRdb called the RT-PCR reads again in MiXCR, with one record for every CDR3 protein. This table has 550,000 to 800,000 distinct CDR3 sequences, about 14% appearing once. The source material was PBMCs from blood, sampled about 14 days before vaccination. Receptors originate from a man between 50 and 59 years old who received an inactivated influenza vaccine.

The sample holds a few counts of this clonotype. CDR3 nucleotide sequence: TGTGCCAGCAGCTCATCTCCCGGGACTAGACACGAGCAGTTCTTC. Translation gives CASSSSPGTRHEQFF. The chain carries TRBV7-9 and TRBJ2-1; 8 bases are a match to TRBD2. CDR1 is SEHNR and CDR2 is FQNEAQ in the germline V gene (reference sequence). The CDR3 spans 15 residues. Losses at the gene ends were 4 bases for V and 10 bases for J; bases not matched to a gene: 12.

The CDR3 nucleotides read TGTGCCAGCAGCCAAGATCCGGGTTATAGCAATCAGCCCCAGCATTTT. This encodes CASSQDPGYSNQPQHF. V usage is TRBV4-2 and J usage is TRBJ1-5; D unclear. CDR3 size: 16 residues. With 0 bases removed from V and 0 bases from J, the gap between germline ends came to 9 bases. Germline-derived CDR1 and CDR2 are LGHNA and YNFKEQ.

The chain joins TRBV10-3 to TRBJ1-4; TRBD1 matches at 11 bases. Germline V gene data show CDR1 as ENHRY and CDR2 as SYGVKD. V shed 10 bases, J shed 1 base, and the junction held 2 bases outside the gene matches. This CDR3 is built from 14 residues. The CDR3 nucleotides read TGTGCCACCGGGACAGGGGGAACTAATGAAAAACTGTTTTTT. Encoded protein: CATGTGGTNEKLFF.

This clonotype has only a few counts. The V gene is TRBV20-1, the J gene TRBJ2-4, with unresolved D. Trimming pared 3 bases from V and 8 bases from J, leaving 20 bases between. The CDR3 consists of 15 residues. Germline CDR1 and CDR2: DFQATT and SNEGSKA (reference sequence). CDR3: CSASAPSGHTDIQYF. As DNA, the CDR3 is TGCAGTGCTAGTGCCCCTTCCGGGCACACCGACATTCAGTACTTC.

The chain couples TRBV30 to TRBJ1-1, with D possibly TRBD1 on 6 matching bases. V shed 0 bases and J shed 4 bases, with 12 bases lying between them. The CDR3 sequence is 14 residues long. Per germline, CDR1 GTSNPN and CDR2 SVGIG (reference sequence). CDR3 bases: TGTGCCTGGAGTGTAACCGGCAGGGGCACTGAAGCTTTCTTT. It translates to CAWSVTGRGTEAFF.

This clonotype occurred a few times. The chain carries TRBV15 and TRBJ2-1, with 8 bases identical to TRBD1. Trimming at V came to 6 bases and at J to 0 bases, leaving 4 bases not matched to a gene. This CDR3 has 15 residues. Germline CDR1 reads LNHNV; CDR2 reads YYDKDF (reference sequence). CDR3 residues: CATRIGQGSYNEQFF. The CDR3 DNA follows: TGTGCCACCAGAATCGGACAGGGCTCCTACAATGAGCAGTTCTTC.

This clonotype has a handful of counts. This chain uses TRBV2 with TRBJ2-7, with TRBD2 matching over 12 bases. The CDR3 totals 11 residues. V dropped 11 bases and J dropped 4; count of bases not matched to a gene: 0. Germline values: CDR1 SNHLY, CDR2 FYNNEI. The CDR3 reads CAGTSGYEQYF. The CDR3 DNA reads TGTGCCGGGACTAGCGGGTACGAGCAGTACTTC.

This clonotype has more than one count but fewer than ten. The genes are TRBV10-3 and TRBJ1-2, with D perhaps TRBD1 (6 bases). Trimming shortened V by 4 bases and J by 7 bases, and 13 bases separated the two germline ends. CDR3 length: 13 residues. In germline, CDR1 is ENHRY, CDR2 SYGVKD. CDR3 in DNA: TGTGCCATCAGTGGACAGGTCGAACGTGGCTACACCTTC. Its protein is CAISGQVERGYTF.

This clonotype was seen many times. J is TRBJ2-2 and V is TRBV29-1; TRBD1 agrees at 10 bases. The CDR3 is 15 residues long. Germline trimming cut 6 bases from V and 6 bases from J; bases unmatched to any gene: 10. The germline V gene has CDR1 SQVTM and CDR2 ANQGSEA. The CDR3 region has the DNA TGCAGCGTATCGAAGGGGACAGGGGCATCCGGGGAGCTGTTTTTT. Residues: CSVSKGTGASGELFF.

In its sample, this clonotype was seen a few times. The rearrangement links TRBV19 to TRBJ1-5, with 7 positions matching TRBD1. The CDR3 runs to 15 residues. With 6 bases clipped from V and 4 bases from J, the junction kept 9 bases outside the gene matches. Germline CDR1 reads LNHDA; CDR2 reads SQIVND (reference sequence). CDR3 bases: TGTGCCAGTAGCCGTCCTGGCAGGGGGAATCAGCCCCAGCATTTT. Its translation is CASSRPGRGNQPQHF.

The J gene is TRBJ2-1, the V gene TRBV2; no definite D call. The CDR3 length is 12 residues. V lost 6 bases and J lost 9, with 12 bases in between. Germline V gene data show CDR1 as SNHLY and CDR2 as FYNNEI. The CDR3 DNA reads TGTGCCAGCAGCGGACCAGGCCGTGAGCAGTTCTTC. Its translation is CASSGPGREQFF.